What follows describes a single T cell receptor beta chain. Measured with immunoSEQ multiplex PCR; TCRdb has only the in-frame clones, and not every one. Of 10,000 to 15,000 clones listed, 77% are singletons. Described treatment: randomized to nivolumab then ipilimumab (arm A) or the reverse (arm B). No patient had prior DNA-damaging chemotherapy. From thawed PBMCs, live CD3+CD8+ cells negative for CD19 and CD56 were sorted. Germline V lookup: CDR1 SEHNR, CDR2 FQNEAQ (reference sequence). J lost 6 bases, V lost 6 bases, and 6 bases had no gene match. The CDR3 has 14 residues. The data were taken from a study of sequential checkpoint blockade in melanoma. For the study at large: First-line arms were nivolumab then ipilimumab, or the reverse, randomized 1:1. Each arm's sequence ended with maintenance nivolumab.

The chain carries TRBV7-9 and TRBJ1-4; TRBD1 agrees at 8 bases. The receptor was derived from a human donor with melanoma. Sequencing was performed on CD8+ T cells sorted from blood (inferred from file names), taken from a patient given nivolumab and ipilimumab in sequence. CDR3: CASSPTGDDEKLFF. CDR3 DNA: TGTGCCAGCAGTCCGACAGGGGACGATGAAAAACTGTTTTTT.